A selection of T cell receptor beta chains follows, all from one sample in a study of HIV-infected children after antiretroviral therapy interruption. TCRdb reanalysed the 3' RACE reads using MiXCR and keeps one entry per CDR3 protein. The sample contains more than 75,000 distinct CDR3 sequences, around 6.9% of which appear only once. The sequencing here drew on CD45RA+ CD4+ T cells from PBMCs, pooled from several time points, taken from a donor given antiretroviral therapy, either interrupted or continuous. These receptors were collected from a pool of human donors with HIV. Each CDR3 is given with its conserved first and last residue. A D gene is named only where the DNA matches it firmly. Rows may omit the clone size; those that give it use once, few, many or a size class.

TGTGCCAGCAGCTTGGGAGGGCCGGCTCGCGAGGAGCTGTTTTTT,CASSLGGPAREELFF,TRBV5-4,NA,NA,TRBJ2-2
TGTGCCAGCAGCTTAGCTGTTGGCAGACTCCAAGAGACCCAGTACTTC,CASSLAVGRLQETQYF,TRBV7-2,NA,many,TRBJ2-5
TGTGCCAGCTCACCAGACAGGGGAGATAATTCACCCCTCCACTTT,CASSPDRGDNSPLHF,TRBV18,TRBD1,many,TRBJ1-6
TGCGCCAGCACCCTCTCCTCGAGAGGGATTAATGAGCAGTTCTTC,CASTLSSRGINEQFF,TRBV5-1,NA,many,TRBJ2-1
TGTGCCAGCAGCCACACCTCCCGGGGGGCGGATGGCTACACCTTC,CASSHTSRGADGYTF,TRBV7-9,NA,many,TRBJ1-2
TGTGCCAGCAGCCTTCCTAAAGCGGGAATCGCCTACAATGAGCAGTTCTTC,CASSLPKAGIAYNEQFF,TRBV5-6,TRBD2,many,TRBJ2-1
TGTGCCAGCTCACTCCGATCGCAGGACCAGCCCCAGCATTTT,CASSLRSQDQPQHF,TRBV18,NA,many,TRBJ1-5
TGCGCCAGCAAGGACAGTCCGAATTCACCCCTCCACTTT,CASKDSPNSPLHF,TRBV10-2,NA,many,TRBJ1-6
TGTGCCAGCAGTCCCCTCTGGGGTCAAAGTAGCAATCAGCCCCAGCATTTT,CASSPLWGQSSNQPQHF,TRBV27,NA,NA,TRBJ1-5
TGTGCCACCAGCAGAAGTATGGCGAGCTCCTACGAGCAGTACTTC,CATSRSMASSYEQYF,TRBV15,NA,many,TRBJ2-7
TGTGCCAGCAGTTCACGTCATCTCAGGGATACGCAGTATTTT,CASSSRHLRDTQYF,TRBV27,NA,many,TRBJ2-3
TGCGCCAGCAGCTTACTAGCGGGAGAAGGCGAGCAGTACTTC,CASSLLAGEGEQYF,TRBV5-1,TRBD2,NA,TRBJ2-7
TGTGCCAGCAGCGCGTCCGGGACACCTTCCGAGCAGTACTTC,CASSASGTPSEQYF,TRBV11-3,NA,NA,TRBJ2-7
TGTGCCAGCAGTTCGCGAATCACAACAGATACGCAGTATTTT,CASSSRITTDTQYF,TRBV12-3/TRBV12-4,NA,NA,TRBJ2-3
TGTGCCAGCAGCTTCGGCCTAGCGGGGGAATACGAGCAGTACTTC,CASSFGLAGEYEQYF,TRBV5-6,TRBD2,many,TRBJ2-7
TGTGCCTGGAGTCTACCAGGGGTAAACTCCGACTACACCTTC,CAWSLPGVNSDYTF,TRBV30,NA,many,TRBJ1-2
TGTGCCAGCAGCTTGAGGGGGGGGGGATACAATGAGCAGTTCTTC,CASSLRGGGYNEQFF,TRBV5-4,NA,NA,TRBJ2-1
TGTGCCATCAGTGACATAGCCTCCCTGAACTATGGCTACACCTTC,CAISDIASLNYGYTF,TRBV10-3,NA,many,TRBJ1-2
TGTGCCAGCAGCTTAAGGGCACAGTATGGCTACACCTTC,CASSLRAQYGYTF,TRBV11-2,NA,once,TRBJ1-2
TGTGCCAGTAGCCTTACAGGGGCAACTAATGAAAAACTGTTTTTT,CASSLTGATNEKLFF,TRBV19,TRBD1,NA,TRBJ1-4
TGCAGTGCCTTTGGACAGGGCAGGGCTAATGAAAAACTGTTTTTT,CSAFGQGRANEKLFF,TRBV20-1,TRBD1,NA,TRBJ1-4
TGTGCCAGCAGTTCCACCCCGCTCGGGACGCTTCACTACTATGGCTACACCTTC,CASSSTPLGTLHYYGYTF,TRBV27,NA,many,TRBJ1-2
TGTGCCAGCAGTGAAGTGGGGACTGAAGCTTTCTTT,CASSEVGTEAFF,TRBV2,NA,many,TRBJ1-1
TGCGCCAGCAGCAGAGAAGGGGACGAGCAGTACTTC,CASSREGDEQYF,TRBV5-1,NA,many,TRBJ2-7
TGTGCCAGCAGCTTAAGTACAGCCCAGTACTTC,CASSLSTAQYF,TRBV7-2,NA,many,TRBJ2-4
TGTGCCAGCACCTACGTTGGGTCAGATACGCAGTATTTT,CASTYVGSDTQYF,TRBV6-6,NA,many,TRBJ2-3
TGTGCCAGCAGCTCCGGCGGTCCGAACACCGGGGAGCTGTTTTTT,CASSSGGPNTGELFF,TRBV7-3,NA,many,TRBJ2-2
TGTGCCAGCTCACCACAAGGAAGGCGGGTTGGGGCCAACGTCCTGACTTTC,CASSPQGRRVGANVLTF,TRBV18,NA,NA,TRBJ2-6
TGTGCCAGCAGTTACACCAGAAACACTGAAGCTTTCTTT,CASSYTRNTEAFF,TRBV6-2/TRBV6-3,NA,few,TRBJ1-1
TGTGCCAGCAGCTCGCAGACTAGCCGAACTTTCGGGGAGCTGTTTTTT,CASSSQTSRTFGELFF,TRBV9,TRBD2,NA,TRBJ2-2
TGTGCCATCAGTGAGCCTGGACGGCCCTACGAGCAGTACTTC,CAISEPGRPYEQYF,TRBV10-3,NA,many,TRBJ2-7
TGTGCCAGTAGTCTGCGGACCGGGACAGGAGACACTGAAGCTTTCTTT,CASSLRTGTGDTEAFF,TRBV19,TRBD1,many,TRBJ1-1
TGTGCTAGCAGTGCGGGACTCATCACAGATACGCAGTATTTT,CASSAGLITDTQYF,TRBV25-1,NA,many,TRBJ2-3
TGCGCTCACCTACCCAGCAAATTCTCCTCGTATACGAGCTCTGGAAACACCATATATTTT,CAHLPSKFSSYTSSGNTIYF,TRBV10-1,NA,many,TRBJ1-3
TGTGCCAGCAGCTTAAGGCGAAACACCATATATTTT,CASSLRRNTIYF,TRBV7-3,NA,many,TRBJ1-3
TGTGCCAGCAGTTACATGGCGGGGCTTGCTACCTACGAGCAGTACTTC,CASSYMAGLATYEQYF,TRBV2,NA,NA,TRBJ2-7
TGTGCCAGCAGTAATGCCCCGTGGGGGGTCAATCAGCCCCAGCATTTT,CASSNAPWGVNQPQHF,TRBV6-6,NA,NA,TRBJ1-5